What follows describes a single T cell receptor (beta chain). This entry belongs to a study of blood T cell repertoires in COVID-19. On the study more broadly: Specimens from acute and convalescent COVID-19 originated in the United States, Italy and Spain.

The Seattle patients joined while their infection was active and were tracked longitudinally afterward. Clones were sequenced by immunoSEQ multiplex PCR, and TCRdb holds only the in-frame ones, with some missing. The sample has about 240,000 clones; 80% to 90% are singletons. The CDR3 contains 16 residues. Germline CDR1 reads SNHLY; CDR2 reads FYNNEI. Trimming left V 2 bases short and J 8 bases short, with 21 bases between. The sample taken for sequencing was peripheral blood. The origin of this receptor is a woman older than 75 with COVID-19, enrolled during active disease. This chain joins TRBV2 and TRBJ1-2; tentative D call: TRBD1 (6 bases). The CDR3 nucleotides are TGTGCCAGCAGTGAACAGAGGGACACGGTCCGGGGAGGCTACACCTTC. This codes for CASSEQRDTVRGGYTF.